The clone carrying this T cell receptor (beta chain) was recorded once. Source study methods: The authors estimated nucleated cell counts from reference gene primer amplification. This table comes from immunoSEQ multiplex PCR, and its TCRdb copy is limited to in-frame clones, with some not included. The DNA was the basis for D and trimming; V, J and clone size are from that table. This repertoire shows more than 95,000 clones, about four fifths found once; its top ten account for approximately 3.3%. Trimming removed 4 bases from V and 3 bases from J; junction bases left unmatched: 3. Germline loops: CDR1 LGHDT, CDR2 YNNKEL (reference sequence). The CDR3 has 15 residues. The source of the sample is a study of blood T cell repertoires in COVID-19. Study details: Samples representing acute and convalescent COVID-19 were sourced from the United States, Italy and Spain. The analysed material was cDNA or gDNA that came from T cells, B-cell-depleted T cells, or PBMCs.

Sequenced input: peripheral blood. This receptor was taken from a woman over 75 with active or convalescent COVID-19. The rearrangement links TRBV3-1 (or the pseudogene TRBV3-2) to TRBJ2-7; 13 bases are a match to TRBD2. In DNA form, the CDR3 reads TGTGCCAGCAGCCCTTGGACTAGCGGGAGCTACGAGCAGTACTTC. Translating gives CASSPWTSGSYEQYF.